The present TCR beta chain was sequenced within a study of T cells after yellow fever vaccination (dated by TCRdb to between 2018 and 2020). Background on the whole study: The SMART-Seq v4 Ultra Low Input RNA kit was used to prepare libraries from fractions with low cell numbers. To follow T-cell clones before and after primary and booster YFV17D yellow fever vaccination, bulk TCR alpha and beta repertoires were sequenced over time. Two healthy male donors, one aged 18 to 30 and one aged 30 to 39 years, made up the cohort. Blood was drawn at multiple timepoints before and after primary and secondary immunization, with bulk PBMC replicates and cell subsets isolated. Study-wide findings and limitations: Compared with the primary T-cell response, the secondary T-cell response was faster but weaker, reaching its peak on day 5 rather than on day 15. Because the study included only a couple of donors, the extent to which the findings can be generalized is limited. A small share of clonotypes was detected in both CD4 and CD8 compartments, with the overlap likely arising from convergent recombination. Computational filtering was required because FACS-sorted repertoires could contain abundant contaminating clonotypes from the bulk population. Most clones expanded after primary vaccination (approximately 96% of CD4 and roughly 91% of CD8) were re-detected after the booster, suggesting that broad memory maintenance occurred.

The table lists this clonotype with many counts. Its antigen is currently not known. Per-base quality was not reported, and no clone a single base away is much larger than it. TCR cDNA was made using 5'RACE template switching, a step that added a universal primer site and unique molecular identifiers. Priming for cDNA synthesis came from both the TCR alpha and TCR beta constant segments. Library amplification involved two PCR steps, and the second step added sample barcodes and sequencing adapters. Sequencing of libraries was done on Illumina HiSeq 2500 (2x100 bp) or NovaSeq (2x150 bp). For the original study's pipeline: Reads were demultiplexed and collapsed into UMI consensus sequences with MIGEC, and V(D)J alignment was performed with MiXCR. Vaccine-responding clonotypes were identified with edgeR using replicate PBMC samples, with FDR below 0.01 and a log2 fold change above 5 up to day 15 being required. Each bulk clonotype was labeled CD4 or CD8 based on which sequenced repertoire, CD4 or CD8, contained the clonotype at higher abundance. Through fastp at Q25 and MiXCR, TCRdb rebuilt clones from the public reads, retaining in-frame beta chains. Here each entry gathers all rows of one CDR3 protein and keeps the most common genes and DNA. TCRdb, rather than the study authors, made the V and J calls. The sample yields some 110,000 distinct CDR3 sequences; 8.4% were counted once. Approximately 24% of the sample is held by the ten biggest clonotypes.

Per the publication, the treatment or condition label means: live attenuated yellow fever vaccine strain. A standard Ficoll-Paque protocol was used to isolate PBMCs from peripheral blood. Dynabeads CD4 and CD8 positive selection kits were used to isolate CD4 and CD8 T-cell fractions. RNA was extracted with TriZol from bulk PBMCs, CD4 and CD8 fractions, and dextramer-positive and dextramer-negative fractions. The origin of this receptor is a man younger than 45 who received the YFV17D yellow fever vaccine. The sample here was CD8+ T cells sorted from PBMCs, taken 45 days after the yellow fever booster vaccination.

The CDR3 region: CSVPGTSGQYF. In nucleotide form, the sequence is TGCAGCGTCCCTGGGACTAGCGGGCAGTATTTT. Recombination linked TRBV29-1 to TRBJ2-3; 11 middle bases align to TRBD2. V lost 6 bases and J lost 11 bases, and the count of bases not matched to a germline gene is 4. Its CDR3 holds 11 amino acids, cysteine through phenylalanine. Solely the CDR3 DNA is kept, with 33 bases framed from the first base. The germline V gene sets CDR1 to SQVTM and CDR2 to ANQGSEA.